Listed below are T cell receptor beta chains from one sample, sequenced in a study of blood T cell repertoires in COVID-19. Repertoires were generated with immunoSEQ multiplex PCR, while TCRdb's copy carries only in-frame clones and drops some. The profile shows about 320,000 clones, roughly nine tenths of them singletons. Sequenced input: PBMCs or T cells enriched from blood (not recorded which). The receptor source for this set is a man aged 55 to 70 who had recovered from COVID-19. Both conserved end residues are part of each CDR3. D genes are given only for firm matches. A row's size may be missing; if present it is once, few, many or a size class.

>TRBV9|.|.|TRBJ1-1
TGTGCCAGCAGCGTAGACGGTAACACTGAAGCTTTCTTT
CASSVDGNTEAFF
>TRBV10-3|TRBD2|.|TRBJ2-1
TGTGCCATCAGTGATAGTAGCGGGACTTACAATGAGCAGTTCTTC
CAISDSSGTYNEQFF
>TRBV30|.|.|TRBJ2-5
TGTGCCTGGTCCCGTCTAGACCCGTCGGAGACCCAGTACTTC
CAWSRLDPSETQYF
>TRBV19|TRBD1|.|TRBJ1-5
TGTGCCACTAAGACAGGGCGGTCTTTTCAGCCCCAGCATTTT
CATKTGRSFQPQHF
>TRBV18|.|.|TRBJ1-1
TGTGCCAGCTCACCACCCTCGAACACTGAAGCTTTCTTT
CASSPPSNTEAFF
>TRBV7-8|.|.|TRBJ1-6
TGTGCCAGCAGCATCCTAAGTTCGTACTCAGGTTCACCCCTCCACTTT
CASSILSSYSGSPLHF
>TRBV6-2/TRBV6-3|.|few|TRBJ1-5
TGTGCCAGCAGCTTGACCGGCCGAGGAGGGCAGCCCCAGCATTTT
CASSLTGRGGQPQHF
>TRBV2|.|.|TRBJ2-7
TGTGCCAGCAGGGACAGCTACGAGCAGTACTTC
CASRDSYEQYF
>TRBV25-1|.|.|TRBJ1-2
TGTGCCAGCAGTCTGGGAGTTAATGGCTACACCTTC
CASSLGVNGYTF
>TRBV7-6|.|.|TRBJ2-3
TGTGCCAGCAGCCCCCGGGCTAGCACATTCACAGATACGCAGTATTTT
CASSPRASTFTDTQYF
>TRBV9|TRBD2|.|TRBJ2-2
TGTGCCAGCAGCCCCCGACTAGCGGGGCTGAACACCGGGGAGCTGTTTTTT
CASSPRLAGLNTGELFF
>TRBV7-3|.|.|TRBJ2-5
TGTGCCAGCAGCCTACTAGCCTTGGAGACCCAGTACTTC
CASSLLALETQYF
>TRBV5-1|TRBD2|.|TRBJ2-1
TGCGCCAGCAGCCAGACTAGCGGCTCTATGGGTGAGCAGTTCTTC
CASSQTSGSMGEQFF
>TRBV6-4|TRBD2|.|TRBJ2-1
TGTGCCAGCAGTGATCACAGCGGGGCCCTTTACAATGAGCAGTTCTTC
CASSDHSGALYNEQFF
>TRBV19|TRBD2|.|TRBJ2-5
TGTGCCAGTAGTATAGGAACTAGCGGGAGGTCAGAGACCCAGTACTTC
CASSIGTSGRSETQYF
>TRBV24-1|.|.|TRBJ2-1
TGTGCCACCAGTGACCCAAGCGGGACAAGTAAGAATGAGCAGTTCTTC
CATSDPSGTSKNEQFF
>TRBV25-1|TRBD2|.|TRBJ2-1
TGTGCCAGCAGTGGCGATAGCGGGGGGGTCCCCTATGAGCAGTTCTTC
CASSGDSGGVPYEQFF
>TRBV19|.|.|TRBJ2-6
TGTGCCAGTAGCTCACAGGGTAAGGCTGGGGCCAACGTCCTGACTTTC
CASSSQGKAGANVLTF
>TRBV15|TRBD1|once|TRBJ2-3
TGTGCCACCAGCAGAGGGGACAGGGACACAGATACGCAGTATTTT
CATSRGDRDTDTQYF
>TRBV5-6|.|.|TRBJ1-2
TGTGCCAGCAGCTCGGGCCGGCGGGTTGGCTACACCTTC
CASSSGRRVGYTF
>TRBV3-1/TRBV3-2|TRBD1|.|TRBJ1-1
TGTGCCAGCAGCCTTGGGACAGCGAACACTGAAGCTTTCTTT
CASSLGTANTEAFF
>TRBV13|TRBD2|.|TRBJ2-1
TGTGCCAGCAGCCCCCAGGCTAGCGGGAGTGACTACAATGAGCAGTTCTTC
CASSPQASGSDYNEQFF
>TRBV7-9|TRBD2|.|TRBJ2-1
TGTGCCAGCAGCCCCACTCTAGCGGGGGCGAATGAGCAGTTCTTC
CASSPTLAGANEQFF
>TRBV5-1|.|.|TRBJ1-2
TGCGCCAGCAGCTTGGAAGGACACAACTATGGCTACACCTTC
CASSLEGHNYGYTF
>TRBV19|TRBD1|.|TRBJ1-4
TGTGCCAGTAGTATTAGAGGGGGCCAGGAAAAACTGTTTTTT
CASSIRGGQEKLFF
>TRBV9|TRBD1|once|TRBJ1-4
TGTGCCAGCAGCGTGGACAGGGCGAATGAAAAACTGTTTTTT
CASSVDRANEKLFF
>TRBV5-8|.|.|TRBJ1-1
TGTGCCAGCAGCCGAGGAGGGAACATGAACACTGAAGCTTTCTTT
CASSRGGNMNTEAFF
>TRBV7-9|.|.|TRBJ2-3
TGTGCCAGCAGCTTAGGGAACGGGGTAGATACGCAGTATTTT
CASSLGNGVDTQYF
>TRBV7-3|.|.|TRBJ2-7
TGTGCCAGCAGCTTAAACGGGTCGCCCTACGAGCAGTACTTC
CASSLNGSPYEQYF
>TRBV4-2|TRBD2|.|TRBJ2-7
TGTGCCAGCAGCCAAGGGGGGGACTACTCCTACGAGCAGTACTTC
CASSQGGDYSYEQYF
>TRBV18|TRBD1|.|TRBJ1-1
TGTGCCAGCTCACCGCAGGGGGCGCTGGCTTTCTTT
CASSPQGALAFF
>TRBV9|.|.|TRBJ2-7
TGTGCCAGCAGCGTAGCGGCGGGGTACTCCTACGAGCAGTACTTC
CASSVAAGYSYEQYF
>TRBV6-5|.|.|TRBJ1-2
TGTGCCAGCAAGCTAGCTAACTATGGCTACACCTTC
CASKLANYGYTF
>TRBV7-9|TRBD1|once|TRBJ1-2
TGTGCCAGCAGCCCCACCCGGACAGGGGGGGATGGCTACACCTTC
CASSPTRTGGDGYTF
>TRBV7-2|.|.|TRBJ2-2
TGTGCCAGCAGCTCCCAGCGTGCCGGGGAGCTGTTTTTT
CASSSQRAGELFF
>TRBV13|TRBD1|.|TRBJ1-6
TGTGCCAGCAGTCGGACAGGAAGCTCCTATAATTCACCCCTCCACTTT
CASSRTGSSYNSPLHF
>TRBV12-3/TRBV12-4|.|.|TRBJ1-1
TGTGCCAGCAGTTTTAATATAAACACTGAAGCTTTCTTT
CASSFNINTEAFF
>TRBV11-3|TRBD1|.|TRBJ1-1
TGTGCCAGCAGCTTAGAGGAGGGACAGCCGAACACTGAAGCTTTCTTT
CASSLEEGQPNTEAFF
>TRBV29-1|TRBD1|.|TRBJ2-3
TGCAGCGTTGAAGATCCGGGGACAGGTCCCACAGATACGCAGTATTTT
CSVEDPGTGPTDTQYF
>TRBV30|.|.|TRBJ1-5
TGTGCCTGGAGTTCACGAGGCAATCAGCCCCAGCATTTT
CAWSSRGNQPQHF
>TRBV15|.|once|TRBJ2-7
TGTGCCACCAGCAGAGTCACAGCACAAATAGGGGGCGAGCAGTACTTC
CATSRVTAQIGGEQYF
>TRBV28|.|.|TRBJ2-1
TGTGCCAGCATCTCCGGAGGCAGGGGGGCATACAATGAGCAGTTCTTC
CASISGGRGAYNEQFF
>TRBV27|.|.|TRBJ1-5
TGTGCCAGCCACGCCGGGGGCAATCAGCCCCAGCATTTT
CASHAGGNQPQHF
>TRBV9|TRBD1|.|TRBJ2-3
TGTGCCAGCAGCGGGGGACAGAGCACAGATACGCAGTATTTT
CASSGGQSTDTQYF
>TRBV3-1/TRBV3-2|TRBD2|.|TRBJ2-1
TGTGCCAGCAGCCAGCGGGGGGCCTCCTACAATGAGCAGTTCTTC
CASSQRGASYNEQFF
>TRBV9|.|.|TRBJ2-7
TGTGCCAGCAGCGCAGATCTAGTAGTCGACGAGCAGTACTTC
CASSADLVVDEQYF
>TRBV18|.|.|TRBJ1-1
TGTGCCAGCTCACCGGGCAGTTTGAACACTGAAGCTTTCTTT
CASSPGSLNTEAFF
>TRBV12-3/TRBV12-4|.|.|TRBJ2-7
TGTGCCAGCAGCCACGGACTGCACTACGAGCAGTACTTC
CASSHGLHYEQYF
>TRBV2|.|.|TRBJ1-3
TGTGCCAGCAGTCCCAGGGAAACCTTAGCTGGAAACACCATATATTTT
CASSPRETLAGNTIYF
>TRBV7-2|.|.|TRBJ1-1
TGTGCCAGCAGGCCAGGACAGCTGAACACTGAAGCTTTCTTT
CASRPGQLNTEAFF
>TRBV3-1/TRBV3-2|TRBD1|.|TRBJ1-3
TGTGCCAGCAGCCTAAGCAGGGGGCGTGGAAACACCATATATTTT
CASSLSRGRGNTIYF
>TRBV5-1|TRBD1|.|TRBJ2-1
TGCGCCAGCAGCTGGACAGGGTACGGCAATGAGCAGTTCTTC
CASSWTGYGNEQFF
>TRBV27|TRBD1|.|TRBJ1-1
TGTGCCAGCAGTCCGCAGGGGGCTTCCACTGAAGCTTTCTTT
CASSPQGASTEAFF
>TRBV6-5|.|.|TRBJ2-2
TGTGCCAGCAGCCTTAGAGTGGTCGGGGAGCTGTTTTTT
CASSLRVVGELFF
>TRBV7-2|.|.|TRBJ1-3
TGTGCCAGCAGCTTATGGCAGAACTCTGGAAACACCATATATTTT
CASSLWQNSGNTIYF